This entry features one T cell receptor beta chain sequence. Its antigen remains unidentified. Only in-frame clones appear in the TCRdb table, and some are missing; sequencing was by immunoSEQ multiplex PCR. Among over 15,000 clones, under 85% were seen once, and the ten largest hold about a tenth. This sample stems from a study of somatic mutations in cytotoxic T cells in rheumatoid arthritis. Background on the study: Blood (about 31 ml EDTA) from each patient was taken right after diagnosis, before any treatment. Several of the V beta antibody-stained T-cell populations were flow-sorted at nearly 100% purity; V beta1+ cells were among them and were sequenced for TCRB. Study results and limitations: Levels of CD8+ T-cell clonality in rheumatoid arthritis patients were statistically indistinguishable from those seen in age-matched healthy controls, with no significant difference. The slightly lower representation of TRBV07 among rheumatoid arthritis patients did not undergo correction for multiple comparisons.

The ends were cut back, 0 bases at V and 2 bases at J, with 15 bases in the middle. The germline CDR1 and CDR2 sequences are SGDLS and YYNGEE. The CDR3 covers 16 residues. Sequencing used CD8+ T cells sorted from blood. The chain carries TRBV9 and TRBJ2-7; no reliable D call. This clonotype was sampled from a man aged 18 to 29 with rheumatoid arthritis. The CDR3 loop reads CASSVGARTYPYEQYF. The CDR3 coding sequence is TGTGCCAGCAGCGTAGGGGCCCGGACGTACCCCTACGAGCAGTACTTC. Full variable domain (missing parts from reference TRBV9 and TRBJ2-7): DSGVTQTPKHLITATGQRVTLRCSPRSGDLSVYWYQQSLDQGLQFLIQYYNGEERAKGNILERFSAQQFPDLHSELNLSSLELGDSALYFCASSVGARTYPYEQYFGPGTRLTVT.